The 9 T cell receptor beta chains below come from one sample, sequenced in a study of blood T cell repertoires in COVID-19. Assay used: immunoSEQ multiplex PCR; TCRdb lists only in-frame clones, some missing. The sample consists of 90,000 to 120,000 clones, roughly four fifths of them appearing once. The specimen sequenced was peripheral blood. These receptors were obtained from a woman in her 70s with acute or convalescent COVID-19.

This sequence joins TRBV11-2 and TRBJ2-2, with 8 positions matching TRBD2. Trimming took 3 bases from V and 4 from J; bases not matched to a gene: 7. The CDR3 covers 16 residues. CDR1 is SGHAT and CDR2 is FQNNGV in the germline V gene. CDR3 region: CASSFLSGTSTGELFF. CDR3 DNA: TGTGCCAGCAGCTTTCTGTCCGGGACTAGCACCGGGGAGCTGTTTTTT.

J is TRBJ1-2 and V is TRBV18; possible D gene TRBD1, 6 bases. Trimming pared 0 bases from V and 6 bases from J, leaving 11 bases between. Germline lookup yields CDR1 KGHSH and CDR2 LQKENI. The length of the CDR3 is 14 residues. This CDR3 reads CASSPPYREDGYTF. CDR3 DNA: TGTGCCAGCTCACCACCGTACAGGGAAGATGGCTACACCTTC.

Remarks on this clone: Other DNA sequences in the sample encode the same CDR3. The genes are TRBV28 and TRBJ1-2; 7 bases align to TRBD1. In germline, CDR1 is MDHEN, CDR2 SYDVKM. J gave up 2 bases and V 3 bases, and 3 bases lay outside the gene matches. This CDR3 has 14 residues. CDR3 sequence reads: CASSLTGPNYGYTF. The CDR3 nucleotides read TGTGCCAGCAGTTTGACAGGGCCCAACTATGGCTACACCTTC.

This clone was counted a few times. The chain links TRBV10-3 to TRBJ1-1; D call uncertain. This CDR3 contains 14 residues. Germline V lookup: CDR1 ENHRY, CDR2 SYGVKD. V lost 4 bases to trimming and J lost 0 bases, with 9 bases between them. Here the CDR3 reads CAISASGLNTEAFF. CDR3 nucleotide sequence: TGTGCCATCAGTGCGTCGGGCTTGAACACTGAAGCTTTCTTT.

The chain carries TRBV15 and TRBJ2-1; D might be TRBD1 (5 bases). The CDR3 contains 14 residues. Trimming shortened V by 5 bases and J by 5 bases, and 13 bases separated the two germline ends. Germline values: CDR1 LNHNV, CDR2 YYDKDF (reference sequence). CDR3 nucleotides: TGTGCCACCAGCGCCTGGGGCAGAGACAATGAGCAGTTCTTC. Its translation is CATSAWGRDNEQFF.

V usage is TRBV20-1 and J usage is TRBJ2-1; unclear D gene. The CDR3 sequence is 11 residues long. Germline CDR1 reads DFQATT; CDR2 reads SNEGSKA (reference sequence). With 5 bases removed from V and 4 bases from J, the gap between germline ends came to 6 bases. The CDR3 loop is CSAPRYNEQFF. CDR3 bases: TGCAGTGCTCCGCGGTACAATGAGCAGTTCTTC.

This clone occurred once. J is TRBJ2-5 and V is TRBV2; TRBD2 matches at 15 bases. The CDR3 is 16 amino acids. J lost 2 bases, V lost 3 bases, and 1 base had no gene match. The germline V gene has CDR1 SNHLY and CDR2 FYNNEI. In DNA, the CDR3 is TGTGCCAGCAGTGAGGGACTAGCGGGGGGTCAAGAGACCCAGTACTTC. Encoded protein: CASSEGLAGGQETQYF. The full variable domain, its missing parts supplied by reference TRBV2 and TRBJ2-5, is EPEVTQTPSHQVTQMGQEVILRCVPISNHLYFYWYRQILGQKVEFLVSFYNNEISEKSEIFDDQFSVERPDGSNFTLKIRSTKLEDSAMYFCASSEGLAGGQETQYFGPGTRLLVL.

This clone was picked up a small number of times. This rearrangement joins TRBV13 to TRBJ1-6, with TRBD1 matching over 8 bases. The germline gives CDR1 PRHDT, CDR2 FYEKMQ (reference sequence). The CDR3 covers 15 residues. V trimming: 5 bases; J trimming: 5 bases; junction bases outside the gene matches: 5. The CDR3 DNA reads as TGTGCCAGCAGCACCAGGACAGGGAATAATTCACCCCTCCACTTT. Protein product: CASSTRTGNNSPLHF.

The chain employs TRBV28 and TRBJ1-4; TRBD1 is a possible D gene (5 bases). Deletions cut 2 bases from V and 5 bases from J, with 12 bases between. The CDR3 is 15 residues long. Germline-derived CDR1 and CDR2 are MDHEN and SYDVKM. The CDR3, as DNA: TGTGCCAGCAGTTTACCCCAGGGAACGAATGAAAAACTGTTTTTT. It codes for CASSLPQGTNEKLFF. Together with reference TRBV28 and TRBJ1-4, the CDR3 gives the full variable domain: DVKVTQSSRYLVKRTGEKVFLECVQDMDHENMFWYRQDPGLGLRLIYFSYDVKMKEKGDIPEGYSVSREKKERFSLILESASTNQTSMYLCASSLPQGTNEKLFFGSGTQLSVL.